The clone carrying this TCR beta chain was counted many times. Its antigen is not identified. From germline, CDR1 is SGHDN and CDR2 FVKESK. The CDR3 is 15 residues long. V lost 2 bases, J lost 8 bases, and 15 bases lay in between. Unique molecular identifiers tagged the TCRbeta library. One entry per CDR3 protein results from TCRdb running MiXCR on the PCR reads. Of about 7,400 distinct CDR3 sequences listed, 25% to 35% are singletons. This sample is drawn from a study of T-cell reconstitution after alpha-beta-depleted transplantation in children. Overall study findings and caveats: Most T-cell counts and diversity one year after the transplant came from T cells that were newly produced. Surviving recipient cells, namely T cells and thymic progenitors, were the source of high day-60 TCRbeta diversity in some patients. Approximately two months post-transplant, alpha-beta T cells reportedly originated from several hundred expanded graft clones.

Sample: peripheral blood, taken 60 days after TCRalphabeta/CD19-depleted stem cell transplant. This receptor was taken from a boy under three years old who had a stem cell transplant for SCID, so the T cells may come from the graft donor. The V gene is TRBV14, the J gene TRBJ1-4; the D is unclear. DNA of the CDR3: TGTGCCAGCAGCCAACTTAGGGTAACGAGAGAAAAACTGTTTTTT. As protein: CASSQLRVTREKLFF. The full variable domain, with the rest looked up from reference TRBV14 and TRBJ1-4, is EAGVTQFPSHSVIEKGQTVTLRCDPISGHDNLYWYRRVMGKEIKFLLHFVKESKQDESGMPNNRFLAERTGGTYSTLKVQPAELEDSGVYFCASSQLRVTREKLFFGSGTQLSVL.